This entry lists 7 T cell receptor beta chains sequenced from one sample in a study of T-cell memory formation after mild COVID-19. MiXCR was run by TCRdb on the 5' RACE reads, yielding one entry per CDR3 protein. Here the sample spans about 170,000 distinct CDR3 sequences, 10% to 15% being singletons. Material for sequencing was PBMCs or a T cell subset sorted from them (not recorded which). These receptors all stem from a man younger than 30 who had mild COVID-19 (a few samples of this study predate the infection). Cell type and time point are not known.

The V and J genes are TRBV12-3 or TRBV12-4 and TRBJ1-1; no clear D gene. The V and J ends lost 6 bases and 3 bases respectively, with 14 bases between them. This CDR3 has 14 amino acids. The CDR3 sequence: CASSLPPGDTEAFF. The CDR3, as DNA: TGTGCCAGCAGCTTGCCCCCCGGGGACACTGAAGCTTTCTTT.

This clonotype was picked up a small number of times. The chain uses TRBV5-1 and TRBJ1-4, with D maybe TRBD1 (5 bases). The CDR3 runs 14 residues. Deletions cut 7 bases from V and 3 bases from J, with 13 bases between. CDR1 is SGHRS and CDR2 is YFSETQ in the germline V gene. For the CDR3, the DNA is TGCGCCAGCGGGAGGGACGGACCTAATGAAAAACTGTTTTTT. It encodes CASGRDGPNEKLFF.

This clonotype was seen only a few times. The chain recombines TRBV4-3 with TRBJ2-7; D gene unclear. Deletions cut 1 base from V and 7 bases from J, with 17 bases between. CDR3 size: 15 residues. Germline assignment: CDR1 LGHNA and CDR2 YSLEER. The CDR3 protein is CASSQVPTRGEEQYF. Here the CDR3 DNA reads TGCGCCAGCAGCCAAGTCCCCACGCGAGGTGAAGAGCAGTACTTC.

The CDR3 DNA reads TGTGCCAGCAAACCGATGCCCTACGAGCAGTACGTC. This translates into CASKPMPYEQYV. The chain uses TRBV6-5 and TRBJ2-7; the D is unclear. From germline, CDR1 is MNHEY and CDR2 SVGAGI. The CDR3 is 12 residues long. Trimming pared 7 bases from V and 2 bases from J, leaving 9 bases between.

This clonotype showed up just a few times. The V gene is TRBV5-1, the J gene TRBJ1-1, with D hard to call. Trimming cost V 4 bases and J 3 bases, with 16 bases left between them. Germline assignment: CDR1 SGHRS and CDR2 YFSETQ. This CDR3 region has 15 residues. CDR3 amino acids: CASSPQEVRDTEAFF. For the CDR3, the DNA is TGCGCCAGCAGCCCCCAGGAGGTGAGGGACACTGAAGCTTTCTTT.

V gene TRBV18 combines with J gene TRBJ1-3, with D perhaps matching TRBD1 (5 bases). Germline V CDR1 and CDR2: KGHSH, LQKENI. V was clipped by 1 base and J by 9 bases, with 13 bases between them. The CDR3 is 14 residues long. The CDR3 coding sequence is TGTGCCAGCTCACCACGGGGACTCGGAGCCACCATATATTTT. Its protein product is CASSPRGLGATIYF.

This clonotype was seen a handful of times. The rearrangement joins TRBV20-1 to TRBJ1-1, with a possible D match to TRBD1 (5 bases). The germline V gene encodes CDR1 DFQATT and CDR2 SNEGSKA (reference sequence). V was cut by 6 bases and J by 1 base, with 15 bases left in between. There are 14 residues in the CDR3. The CDR3 protein is CSARRGSSNTEAFF. The CDR3 DNA follows: TGCAGTGCCAGGCGGGGCTCATCGAACACTGAAGCTTTCTTT.